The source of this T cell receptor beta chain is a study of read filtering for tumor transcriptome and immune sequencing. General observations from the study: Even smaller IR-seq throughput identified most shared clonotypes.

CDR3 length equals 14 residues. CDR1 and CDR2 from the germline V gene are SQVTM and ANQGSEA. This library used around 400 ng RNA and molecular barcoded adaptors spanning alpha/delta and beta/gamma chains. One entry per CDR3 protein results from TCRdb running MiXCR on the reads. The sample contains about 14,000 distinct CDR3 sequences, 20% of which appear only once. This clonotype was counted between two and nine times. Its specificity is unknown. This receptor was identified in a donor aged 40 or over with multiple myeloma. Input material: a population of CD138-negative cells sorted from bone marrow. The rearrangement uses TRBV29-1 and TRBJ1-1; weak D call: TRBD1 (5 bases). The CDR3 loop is CAFIRQSVDTEAFF. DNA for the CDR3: TGCGCGTTCATACGACAGTCGGTGGACACTGAAGCTTTCTTT.